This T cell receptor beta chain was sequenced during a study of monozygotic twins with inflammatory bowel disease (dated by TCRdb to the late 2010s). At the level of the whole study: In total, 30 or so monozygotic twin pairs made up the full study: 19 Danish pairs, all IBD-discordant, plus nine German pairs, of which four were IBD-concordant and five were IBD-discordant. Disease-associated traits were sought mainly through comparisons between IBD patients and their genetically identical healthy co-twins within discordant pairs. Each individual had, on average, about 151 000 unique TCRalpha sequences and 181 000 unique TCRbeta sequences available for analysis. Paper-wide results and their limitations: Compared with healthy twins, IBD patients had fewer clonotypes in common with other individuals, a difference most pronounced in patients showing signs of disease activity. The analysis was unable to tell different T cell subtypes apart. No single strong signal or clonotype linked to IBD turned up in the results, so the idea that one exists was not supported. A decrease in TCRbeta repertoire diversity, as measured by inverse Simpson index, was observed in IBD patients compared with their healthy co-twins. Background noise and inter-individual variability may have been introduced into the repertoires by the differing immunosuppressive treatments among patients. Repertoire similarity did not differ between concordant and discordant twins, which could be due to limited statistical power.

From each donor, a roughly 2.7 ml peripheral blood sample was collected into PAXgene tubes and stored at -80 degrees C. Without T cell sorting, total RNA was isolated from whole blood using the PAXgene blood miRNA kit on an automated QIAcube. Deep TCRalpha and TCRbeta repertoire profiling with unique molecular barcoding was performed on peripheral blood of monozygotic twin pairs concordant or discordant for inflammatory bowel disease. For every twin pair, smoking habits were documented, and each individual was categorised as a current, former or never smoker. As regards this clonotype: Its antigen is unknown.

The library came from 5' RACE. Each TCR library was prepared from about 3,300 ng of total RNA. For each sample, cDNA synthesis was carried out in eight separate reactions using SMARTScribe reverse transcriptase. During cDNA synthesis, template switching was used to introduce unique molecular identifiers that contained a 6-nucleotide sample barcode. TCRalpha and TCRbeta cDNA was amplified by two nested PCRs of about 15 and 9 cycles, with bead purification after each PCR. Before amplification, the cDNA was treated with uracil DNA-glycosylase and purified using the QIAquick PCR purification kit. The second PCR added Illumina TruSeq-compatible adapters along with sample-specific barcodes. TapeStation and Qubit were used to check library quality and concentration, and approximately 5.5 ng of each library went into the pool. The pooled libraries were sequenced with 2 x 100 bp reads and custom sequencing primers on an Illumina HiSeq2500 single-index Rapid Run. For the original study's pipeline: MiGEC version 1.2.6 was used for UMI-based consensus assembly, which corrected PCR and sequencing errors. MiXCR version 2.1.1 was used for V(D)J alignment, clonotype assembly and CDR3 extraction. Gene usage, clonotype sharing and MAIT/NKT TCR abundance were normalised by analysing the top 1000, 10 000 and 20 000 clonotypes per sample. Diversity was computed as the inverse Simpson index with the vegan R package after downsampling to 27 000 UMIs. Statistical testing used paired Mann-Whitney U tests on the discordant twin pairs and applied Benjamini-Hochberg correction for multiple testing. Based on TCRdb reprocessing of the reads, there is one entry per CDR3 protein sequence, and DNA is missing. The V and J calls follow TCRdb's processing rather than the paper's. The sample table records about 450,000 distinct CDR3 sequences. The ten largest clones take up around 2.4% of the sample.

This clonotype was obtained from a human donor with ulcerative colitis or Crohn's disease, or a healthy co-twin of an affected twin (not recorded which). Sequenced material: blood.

The CDR3 sequence is CASSLAHGGPTDTQYF. Recombination connected TRBV7-8 to TRBJ2-3; TCRdb names TRBD2, which stays unverified in the absence of DNA. There are 16 amino acids in the CDR3, from cysteine to phenylalanine inclusive. The DNA sequence is not available. As encoded in the germline V gene, CDR1 is SGHVS while CDR2 is FQNEAQ. This CDR3, with the reference TRBV7-8 and TRBJ2-3 proteins standing in past its ends, gives the full variable domain GAGVSQSPRYKVAKRGQDVALRCDPISGHVSLFWYQQALGQGPEFLTYFQNEAQLDKSGLPSDRFFAERPEGSVSTLKIQRTQQEDSAVYLCASSLAHGGPTDTQYFGPGTRLTVL.